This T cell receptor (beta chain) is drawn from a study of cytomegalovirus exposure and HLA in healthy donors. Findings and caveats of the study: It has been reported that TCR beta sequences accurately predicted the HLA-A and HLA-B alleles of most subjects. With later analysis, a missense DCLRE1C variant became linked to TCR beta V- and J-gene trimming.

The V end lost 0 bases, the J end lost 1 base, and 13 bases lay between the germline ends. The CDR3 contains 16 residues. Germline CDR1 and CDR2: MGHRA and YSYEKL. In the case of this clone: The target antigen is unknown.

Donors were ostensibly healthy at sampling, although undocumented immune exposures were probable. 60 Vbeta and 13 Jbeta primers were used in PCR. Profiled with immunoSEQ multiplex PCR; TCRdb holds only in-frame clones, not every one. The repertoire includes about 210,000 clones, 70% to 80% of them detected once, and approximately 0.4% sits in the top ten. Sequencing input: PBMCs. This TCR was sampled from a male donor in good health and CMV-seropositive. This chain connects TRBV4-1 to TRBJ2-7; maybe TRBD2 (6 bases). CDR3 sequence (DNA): TGCGCCAGCAGCCAAGATGCCGGGAGAGGATCCTACGAGCAGTACTTC. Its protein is CASSQDAGRGSYEQYF.